This TCR beta chain was identified in a study of blood T cell repertoires in COVID-19. Study context: T cells, B-cell-depleted T cells, or PBMCs supplied cDNA or gDNA.

This clone has only one observation. CDR1 is SGHKS, CDR2 YYEKEE, per germline (reference sequence). V trimming: 6 bases; J trimming: 5 bases; junction bases outside the gene matches: 11. The CDR3 sequence is 15 residues long. Authors' processing steps: Reference gene primers were amplified, and this amplification served to estimate nucleated cell counts. Method: immunoSEQ multiplex PCR; TCRdb's copy keeps in-frame clones and lacks some. The DNA was the basis for D and trimming; V, J and clone size are from that table. The table has 200,000 to 250,000 clones, 70% to 90% seen once. Across 20 to 25 US areas, participants ranged in age from about 18 to 90 years.

V usage is TRBV5-5 and J usage is TRBJ1-5; 7 bases match TRBD1. The clonotype comes from a middle-aged woman with acute COVID-19. Sequenced: PBMCs or T cells enriched from blood (not recorded which). The DNA of the CDR3 is TGTGCCAGCACACGGGACGGGACAGAGTATCAGCCCCAGCATTTT. Translating it yields CASTRDGTEYQPQHF.